One sample yielded the 9 T cell receptor beta chains listed below, sequenced in a study of T cells in Graves' hyperthyroidism and ophthalmopathy. Amplified TCR beta CDR3 regions derived from RNA transcripts. When the TCR CDR3 underwent first-round RT-PCR, the HTBI primer set was used. TCRdb re-derived calls from the multiplex PCR reads in MiXCR, one entry per CDR3 protein. The data show about 250,000 distinct CDR3 sequences, with around 25% seen just once and approximately 35% held by the top ten. Sequencing was carried out using blood. The receptors were sampled from a woman aged 40 to 50 with Graves' ophthalmopathy.

With respect to this clonotype: This may be a read error, as it is one base from a much larger clone. The CDR3 nucleotides are TGTGCCAACAGCTCCCTAGCGGGAGGGCTAGAGACCCAGTACTTC. Translating it yields CANSSLAGGLETQYF. The chain joins TRBV7-9 to TRBJ2-5, with 12 bases that match TRBD2. Germline V gene lookup returns CDR1 SEHNR and CDR2 FQNEAQ (reference sequence). There are 15 residues in the CDR3.

J is TRBJ2-2 and V is TRBV27; TRBD1 might be the D (6 bases). The germline gives CDR1 MNHEY, CDR2 SMNVEV (reference sequence). Trimming cost V 5 bases and J 4 bases, with 11 bases left between them. The CDR3 is 14 residues long. CDR3 loop: CASSIQTGTGELFF. The CDR3 region has the DNA TGTGCCAGCAGTATCCAGACAGGCACCGGGGAGCTGTTTTTT.

At least ten counts were recorded for this clonotype. J is TRBJ2-2 and V is TRBV20-1, with a weak D call TRBD1 (5 bases). The V and J ends lost 0 bases and 6 bases respectively, with 8 bases between them. CDR3 size: 13 residues. Per the germline V gene, CDR1 is DFQATT and CDR2 is SNEGSKA (reference sequence). CDR3 sequence (DNA): TGCAGTGCTAGAGATCCCAGGGCCGGGGAGCTGTTTTTT. This translates into CSARDPRAGELFF.

In this sample, this clonotype turned up many times. The CDR3 sequence is CASQLANAGELFF. DNA of the CDR3: TGTGCCAGTCAACTAGCTAATGCCGGGGAGCTGTTTTTT. J is TRBJ2-2 and V is TRBV19; a possible D gene is TRBD2 (6 bases). Germline V gene data show CDR1 as LNHDA and CDR2 as SQIVND (reference sequence). V lost 8 bases to trimming and J lost 6 bases, with 13 bases between them. The CDR3 loop spans 13 amino acids.

This clonotype was counted many times. V gene TRBV12-3 or TRBV12-4 combines with J gene TRBJ1-5, with D tentatively TRBD1 (6 bases). The CDR3 spans 17 residues. V lost 0 bases and J 4 bases, leaving 16 bases between the germline ends. As DNA, the CDR3 is TGTGCCAGCAGTTTAGCCCGAACAGGGTTGAGAAATCAGCCCCAGCATTTT. Translated: CASSLARTGLRNQPQHF.

This clonotype was seen at least ten times. The chain carries TRBV5-1 and TRBJ2-2, with D possibly being TRBD1 (6 bases). This CDR3 region has 15 residues. Per germline, CDR1 SGHRS and CDR2 YFSETQ. V lost 4 bases and J 3 bases, leaving 13 bases between the germline ends. The CDR3 region is CASSQTQGYTGELFF. The CDR3 DNA reads TGCGCCAGCAGCCAAACCCAGGGGTACACCGGGGAGCTGTTTTTT.

In this sample, this clonotype turned up many times. V is TRBV19 and J is TRBJ2-5, with 7 bases fitting TRBD2. Germline loops: CDR1 LNHDA, CDR2 SQIVND (reference sequence). CDR3 length: 15 residues. V dropped 6 bases and J dropped 1; count of bases not matched to a gene: 8. The CDR3 protein is CASSSPAGSQETQYF. The CDR3 bases are TGTGCCAGTAGCAGTCCAGCGGGGAGCCAAGAGACCCAGTACTTC.

The chain combines TRBV6-2 or TRBV6-3 with TRBJ2-2, with no clear D. Between the trimmed V and J ends, which lost 0 bases and 7 bases, there was a span of 9 bases. Per the germline V gene, CDR1 is MNHEY and CDR2 is SVGEGT. This CDR3 is built from 14 residues. CDR3 amino acids: CASSYSLGVGELFF. CDR3 DNA sequence: TGTGCCAGCAGTTACTCCCTCGGCGTCGGGGAGCTGTTTTTT.

The chain employs TRBV12-3 or TRBV12-4 and TRBJ1-5; unclear D gene. The CDR3 runs to 12 residues. Trimming removed 6 bases at V and 11 bases at J, with 14 bases between. CDR3 sequence reads: CASRGSGRTQHF. In DNA form, the CDR3 reads TGTGCCAGCAGGGGGTCGGGCAGGACCCAGCATTTT.